This TCR beta chain was profiled in a study of CD8 T cells in Susac syndrome. CDR1 is LGHDT, CDR2 YNNKEL, per germline (reference sequence). This CDR3 comprises 14 residues. Deletions cut 2 bases from V and 5 bases from J, with 13 bases between. Negative magnetic isolation gave CD8+ and CD4+ cells; FACS enriched CD8+ TEMRA. Reverse transcription of roughly 0.5 to 1 ug RNA was performed with random hexamers. The method of amplification for TCR beta CDR3 was immunoSEQ multiplex PCR, covering 54 Vbeta and 13 Jbeta. TCRdb re-called the immunoSEQ multiplex PCR reads through MiXCR, storing one row per CDR3 protein. There are some 120,000 distinct CDR3 sequences in the sample; 90% to 95% occur only once, and around 0.12% lies in the top ten. This clonotype came up once.

The J gene is TRBJ2-7, the V gene TRBV3-1, with D perhaps matching TRBD2 (6 bases). This clonotype originated in a human donor in good health. The sample was CD4+ T cells from PBMCs. The CDR3 DNA reads as TGTGCCAGCAGCCAAACCGGGACTGGCAACGAGCAGTACTTC. Protein product: CASSQTGTGNEQYF.